Following are 21 T cell receptor beta chains from one sample sequenced in a study of vaccination effects on CD4 cells after COVID-19. Antigen-specific CD4+ T cell clonotypes were called by their expansion after viral peptide-pool culture in ViraFEST. CD4+ T cells were isolated after around 10 days of culture. Nucleocapsid antibodies were negative in the vaccine recipients, who had never had SARS-CoV-2 infection. The antigens of these receptors remain unknown. Measured with immunoSEQ multiplex PCR; TCRdb has only the in-frame clones, and not every one. The table lists roughly 45,000 clones, just over 75% of them singletons. This specimen was CD4+ T cells from PBMCs cultured with SARS-CoV-2 spike peptides, taken before COVID-19 vaccination. These receptors all stem from a human donor who received a COVID-19 vaccine.

The chain has TRBV19 and TRBJ2-2; D is possibly TRBD2 (5 bases). The V gene lost 11 bases and the J gene lost 8 bases, with 18 bases spanning the gap. The CDR3 sequence is 13 residues long. The germline gives CDR1 LNHDA, CDR2 SQIVND (reference sequence). The CDR3 nucleotides are TGTGCCTCTCGACTATCCCGCACAGGGGAGCTGTTTTTT. It specifies CASRLSRTGELFF. Together with reference TRBV19 and TRBJ2-2, the CDR3 gives the full variable domain: DGGITQSPKYLFRKEGQNVTLSCEQNLNHDAMYWYRQDPGQGLRLIYYSQIVNDFQKGDIAEGYSVSREKKESFPLTVTSAQKNPTAFYLCASRLSRTGELFFGEGSRLTVL.

This chain links TRBV5-1 with TRBJ2-5; 7 bases match TRBD1. The V gene's germline CDR1 is SGHRS and CDR2 YFSETQ. The CDR3 contains 15 residues. V was clipped by 3 bases and J by 5 bases; unmatched bases: 10. The CDR3 here is CASSYRPQGEETQYF. The CDR3 DNA reads TGCGCCAGCAGCTACCGACCCCAGGGGGAGGAGACCCAGTACTTC.

This clone is medium-sized by share. The chain couples TRBV10-3 to TRBJ1-2; D is unclear. The V gene lost 4 bases and the J gene lost 1 base, with 19 bases spanning the gap. CDR3 size: 17 residues. CDR1 and CDR2 from the germline V gene are ENHRY and SYGVKD. The CDR3 DNA follows: TGTGCCATCAGTGGGCCCGGGTCCTCGATACTTAACTATGGCTACACCTTC. Its translation is CAISGPGSSILNYGYTF.

The V gene is TRBV5-5, the J gene TRBJ1-2; the match to TRBD1 covers 11 bases. The CDR3 totals 15 residues. Germline V gene data show CDR1 as SGHKS and CDR2 as YYEKEE (reference sequence). The trim removed 3 bases at V and 4 bases at J, leaving 5 bases unmatched. CDR3 coding DNA: TGTGCCAGCAGCTCGGGGACAGGGGGACTCTATGGCTACACCTTC. Translated: CASSSGTGGLYGYTF.

This clone was counted between two and nine times. The rearrangement uses TRBV2 and TRBJ1-6; a possible D gene is TRBD1 (5 bases). Germline V gene lookup returns CDR1 SNHLY and CDR2 FYNNEI. This CDR3 comprises 18 residues. V was trimmed by 7 bases and J by 5 bases, leaving 24 bases between them. The CDR3 loop is CASTLRDRRTTNNSPLHF. CDR3 bases: TGTGCCAGCACTCTCCGGGACCGTCGAACTACAAATAATTCACCCCTCCACTTT.

The CDR3 here is CASRPDSSGNTIYF. DNA of the CDR3: TGTGCCAGCAGGCCAGACAGCTCTGGAAACACCATATATTTT. The chain carries TRBV6-5 and TRBJ1-3, with D possibly TRBD1 on 5 matching bases. The V gene's germline CDR1 is MNHEY and CDR2 SVGAGI. Trimming removed 6 bases at V and 0 bases at J, with 9 bases between. There are 14 residues in the CDR3.

The V and J genes are TRBV5-1 and TRBJ2-2; unclear D gene. CDR1 is SGHRS and CDR2 is YFSETQ in the germline V gene. The CDR3 has 13 amino acids. V lost 1 base and J lost 5, with 6 bases in between. The CDR3 sequence: CASSLRVTGELFF. The CDR3 nucleotides read TGCGCCAGCAGCTTGCGAGTGACCGGGGAGCTGTTTTTT.

The CDR3 DNA sequence: TGTGCCAGCAGCCGATATCTAGCGGGGGGCACAGATACGCAGTATTTT. Protein product: CASSRYLAGGTDTQYF. The rearrangement joins TRBV3-1 (or the pseudogene TRBV3-2) to TRBJ2-3; TRBD2 matches at 10 bases. Germline CDR1 is LGHDT and CDR2 is YNNKEL (reference sequence). After removal of 4 bases from V and 1 base from J, the junction contained 5 bases not matched to a gene. The length of the CDR3 is 16 residues.

CDR3 nucleotides: TGTGCCAGCAGCGAATTCACAGGGAACACTGAAGCTTTCTTT. It encodes CASSEFTGNTEAFF. The V gene is TRBV5-6, the J gene TRBJ1-1, with D maybe TRBD1 (5 bases). The CDR3 spans 14 residues. V was cut by 4 bases and J by 1 base, with 11 bases left in between. Germline-derived CDR1 and CDR2 are SGHDT and YYEEEE.

The V and J genes are TRBV18 and TRBJ2-5; 8 nucleotides line up with TRBD1. This CDR3 contains 14 residues. The ends lost 3 bases at V and 6 bases at J; junction bases unmatched: 6. Looked up from germline, CDR1 is KGHSH and CDR2 is LQKENI. The CDR3 here is CASSPGQGPQTQYF. DNA of the CDR3: TGTGCCAGCTCACCCGGACAGGGTCCCCAGACCCAGTACTTC.

The chain carries TRBV7-9 and TRBJ1-2; TRBD1 might be the D (6 bases). Germline CDR1 is SEHNR and CDR2 is FQNEAQ (reference sequence). The germline V and J ends were trimmed by 3 bases and 1 base, with 9 bases remaining between them. The CDR3 has 14 residues. CDR3 loop: CASSFAGHNYGYTF. In nucleotides, the CDR3 is TGTGCCAGCAGCTTCGCGGGACATAACTATGGCTACACCTTC. Full variable domain (rest looked up from reference TRBV7-9 and TRBJ1-2): DTGVSQNPRHKITKRGQNVTFRCDPISEHNRLYWYRQTLGQGPEFLTYFQNEAQLEKSRLLSDRFSAERPKGSFSTLEIQRTEQGDSAMYLCASSFAGHNYGYTFGSGTRLTVV.

This clone occurred once. V and J are TRBV24-1 and TRBJ2-2; D possibly corresponds to TRBD1 (6 bases). CDR3 length equals 13 residues. Per the germline V gene, CDR1 is KGHDR and CDR2 is SFDVKD. Trimming took off 9 bases at V and 6 bases at J, with 13 bases between the two ends. CDR3 sequence: CATAIRGAGELFF. The CDR3 DNA is TGTGCCACCGCAATCAGGGGAGCCGGGGAGCTGTTTTTT.

The chain combines TRBV3-1 (or the pseudogene TRBV3-2) with TRBJ2-5; TRBD2 matches 10 bases. The CDR3 runs 14 residues. Trimming took 8 bases from V and 5 from J; bases not matched to a gene: 8. In germline, CDR1 is LGHDT, CDR2 YNNKEL (reference sequence). The CDR3 region is CASGSGGAGETQYF. DNA for the CDR3: TGTGCCAGCGGGAGCGGGGGGGCGGGGGAGACCCAGTACTTC.

The chain couples TRBV6-5 to TRBJ1-2; TRBD1 might be the D (6 bases). The CDR3 has 14 amino acids. V lost 6 bases and J lost 4, with 15 bases in between. Germline values: CDR1 MNHEY, CDR2 SVGAGI. DNA for the CDR3: TGTGCCAGCAGCCCAACAGGGACCACCTATGGCTACACCTTC. It translates to CASSPTGTTYGYTF.

The chain employs TRBV24-1 and TRBJ2-5; possibly TRBD1 or TRBD2 for D (7 bases each). V lost 4 bases, J lost 4 bases, and 21 bases lay in between. The germline V gene has CDR1 KGHDR and CDR2 SFDVKD. This CDR3 has 17 residues. CDR3 DNA: TGTGCCACCAGTGACCCGTCAGGGGGGGGCAAGAGAGAGACCCAGTACTTC. Amino acid sequence: CATSDPSGGGKRETQYF.

The chain joins TRBV12-3 or TRBV12-4 to TRBJ2-4, with D maybe TRBD1 (6 bases). V was pared by 3 bases and J by 13 bases, with 16 bases between. CDR3 length: 13 amino acids. For the CDR3, the DNA is TGTGCCAGCAGTTTCATCAGACAGGCCAGGCAGTACTTC. Its protein is CASSFIRQARQYF.

The chain uses TRBV27 and TRBJ2-6; D unclear. The germline gives CDR1 MNHEY, CDR2 SMNVEV (reference sequence). V was shortened by 6 bases and J by 0 bases, with 9 bases between the two germline ends. This CDR3 region has 15 residues. CDR3 sequence (DNA): TGTGCCAGCAGCAAAAGCAGCTCTGGGGCCAACGTCCTGACTTTC. As protein: CASSKSSSGANVLTF.

This clone showed up just a few times. The rearrangement joins TRBV4-1 to TRBJ1-6, with 8 positions matching TRBD1. Germline loops: CDR1 MGHRA, CDR2 YSYEKL. The CDR3 loop spans 15 amino acids. V was pared by 8 bases and J by 14 bases, with 17 bases of the junction left unmatched. CDR3 in amino acids: CASRSPDRELPTLHF. CDR3 nucleotide sequence: TGCGCCAGCCGATCCCCGGACAGGGAACTCCCTACCCTCCACTTT.

The CDR3 nucleotides read TGTGCCAGCAGCGGGGGCCCCGGACTAGCGGACCACGGGGAGCTGTTTTTT. This codes for CASSGGPGLADHGELFF. The chain carries TRBV5-4 and TRBJ2-2; 10 bases are a match to TRBD2. Germline CDR1 is SGHNT and CDR2 is YYREEE (reference sequence). Trimming removed 4 bases from V and 7 bases from J; junction bases left unmatched: 13. The CDR3 spans 17 residues.

This clone was recorded only once. The chain uses TRBV28 and TRBJ2-2, with D possibly being TRBD1 (6 bases). Trimming took 2 bases from V and 2 from J, leaving 12 bases between them. In germline, CDR1 is MDHEN, CDR2 SYDVKM. The CDR3 extends over 16 amino acids. This CDR3 reads CASSLAGALNTGELFF. CDR3 sequence (DNA): TGTGCCAGCAGTTTAGCAGGGGCGCTTAACACCGGGGAGCTGTTTTTT.

The chain employs TRBV15 and TRBJ1-4, with D tentatively TRBD1 (6 bases). Trimming left V 1 base short and J 6 bases short, with 9 bases between. The CDR3 length is 14 residues. CDR1 is LNHNV, CDR2 YYDKDF, per germline (reference sequence). The DNA of the CDR3 is TGTGCCACCAGCAGAGCGGGGGCTTATGAAAAACTGTTTTTT. Protein product: CATSRAGAYEKLFF.